These 25 T cell receptor beta chains share one sample of origin, sequenced in a study of blood T cells in healthy people across ages. Primed by a sample-barcoded 5' primer and a J-beta primer mix, a second PCR proceeded for 7 to 11 cycles. TCRdb itself ran the 5' RACE reads through MiXCR, one entry per CDR3 protein. Among some 1.8 million distinct CDR3 sequences listed, roughly two fifths were seen once. Sample: blood. Every receptor here comes from a human donor in good health.

This clonotype was observed a single time. The chain combines TRBV27 with TRBJ2-7, with D tentatively TRBD1 (6 bases). CDR3 length equals 13 residues. Trimming stripped 6 bases from V and 12 bases from J, with 21 bases between. CDR1 MNHEY and CDR2 SMNVEV come from the germline V gene (reference sequence). CDR3 DNA: TGTGCCAGCAGCCTAACAGGGATGGAGACCCGGTACTTC. Amino acids: CASSLTGMETRYF.

This clonotype appeared a few times. This CDR3 reads CSVVRSTPLGEQFF. In DNA form, the CDR3 reads TGCAGCGTTGTGCGGTCCACTCCCCTTGGTGAGCAGTTCTTC. The V gene is TRBV29-1, the J gene TRBJ2-1; no definite D call. V was trimmed by 4 bases and J by 9 bases, leaving 19 bases between them. This CDR3 comprises 14 residues. Germline values: CDR1 SQVTM, CDR2 ANQGSEA.

The chain couples TRBV6-5 to TRBJ1-2, with a tentative D call TRBD1 (5 bases). Trimming left V 0 bases short and J 6 bases short, with 20 bases between. From germline, CDR1 is MNHEY and CDR2 SVGAGI. This CDR3 is built from 17 residues. The CDR3 sequence is CASSYSFGGIGKDGYTF. DNA for the CDR3: TGTGCCAGCAGTTACTCATTTGGGGGGATCGGGAAGGATGGCTACACCTTC.

The chain joins TRBV11-2 to TRBJ2-1; no firm D call. Germline-derived CDR1 and CDR2 are SGHAT and FQNNGV. The V end was cut by 5 bases, the J end by 16 bases, with 24 bases between. This CDR3 is built from 14 residues. CDR3 DNA sequence: TGTGCCAGCAGCGCCGTGATTGGGGTAGTCCCCGTTTTCTTC. It yields the protein CASSAVIGVVPVFF.

The V and J genes are TRBV29-1 and TRBJ2-7, with D possibly being TRBD1 or TRBD2 (5 bases each). The germline CDR1 and CDR2 sequences are SQVTM and ANQGSEA. This CDR3 spans 15 amino acids. V gave up 0 bases and J gave up 7 bases, with 19 bases separating them. The CDR3 here is CSVEESSPGTGEQYF. In nucleotides, the CDR3 is TGCAGCGTTGAAGAAAGCAGCCCCGGGACGGGGGAGCAGTACTTC.

In its sample, this clonotype was seen a few times. V and J are TRBV5-1 and TRBJ2-5; unclear D gene. The germline V gene encodes CDR1 SGHRS and CDR2 YFSETQ. Trimming removed 0 bases at V and 4 bases at J, with 10 bases between. The CDR3 contains 14 residues. The CDR3 coding sequence is TGCGCCAGCAGCTTGGAAGTGATGGGAGAGACCCAGTACTTC. Encoded protein: CASSLEVMGETQYF.

This clonotype was observed a handful of times. The V and J genes are TRBV20-1 and TRBJ2-1, with D perhaps given as TRBD1 or TRBD2 (6 bases each). The CDR3 runs to 15 residues. V was cut by 0 bases and J by 7 bases, with 16 bases left in between. From germline, CDR1 is DFQATT and CDR2 SNEGSKA (reference sequence). The CDR3 nucleotides are TGCAGTGCTAGAGATTTTGAGGGGGGAAAGAATGAGCAGTTCTTC. This sequence encodes CSARDFEGGKNEQFF.

V and J are TRBV11-2 and TRBJ2-3, with 7 bases that match TRBD2. Trimming cost V 2 bases and J 0 bases; bases outside gene matches: 8. The length of the CDR3 is 17 residues. The V gene's germline CDR1 is SGHAT and CDR2 FQNNGV. CDR3 amino acids: CASSLFASGASTDTQYF. In DNA form, the CDR3 reads TGTGCCAGCAGCTTATTCGCTAGCGGTGCAAGCACAGATACGCAGTATTTT.

A single count supports this clonotype. V is TRBV3-1 and J is TRBJ2-7; D is tentatively TRBD1 or TRBD2 (5 bases each). CDR3 size: 15 residues. Germline V gives CDR1 LGHDT, CDR2 YNNKEL (reference sequence). Trimming left V 4 bases short and J 6 bases short, with 19 bases between. The CDR3 DNA reads TGTGCCAGCAGCCCGAGGGATGTGGGGGTCGGCGAGCAGTACTTC. It is translated as CASSPRDVGVGEQYF.

The chain has TRBV5-1 and TRBJ1-2, with D tentatively TRBD1 (6 bases). Germline V gene lookup returns CDR1 SGHRS and CDR2 YFSETQ. The V and J ends lost 1 base and 6 bases respectively, with 13 bases between them. CDR3 length: 14 residues. CDR3 sequence: CASSLRGAGDGYTF. The CDR3 region has the DNA TGCGCCAGCAGCTTGAGAGGAGCAGGGGATGGCTACACCTTC.

The chain couples TRBV6-2 or TRBV6-3 to TRBJ2-1; D is unresolved. The germline V and J ends were trimmed by 2 bases and 13 bases, with 12 bases remaining between them. The CDR3 loop spans 12 amino acids. CDR1 is MNHEY, CDR2 SVGEGT, per germline. CDR3 nucleotide sequence: TGTGCCAGCAGTTACCCCGAGGAGACCCAGTTCTTC. Translated, it gives CASSYPEETQFF.

This clonotype was picked up a small number of times. This chain connects TRBV25-1 to TRBJ1-5; D may be TRBD1 (5 bases). The ends were cut back, 2 bases at V and 8 bases at J, with 13 bases in the middle. The CDR3 consists of 14 residues. Germline V gives CDR1 MGHDK, CDR2 SYGVNS. CDR3 in DNA: TGTGCCAGCAGTGAAGGAGGGACCCAGGAGCCCCAGCATTTT. Translation gives CASSEGGTQEPQHF.

The rearrangement links TRBV9 to TRBJ2-4, with TRBD1 matching over 12 bases. The CDR3 loop spans 21 amino acids. V was clipped by 4 bases and J by 1 base; unmatched bases: 18. CDR1 is SGDLS and CDR2 is YYNGEE in the germline V gene. The CDR3 coding sequence is TGTGCCAGCAGCATAGGAAATCGGGACAGGGGGCTGAGGGGTGCCAAAAACATTCAGTACTTC. It encodes CASSIGNRDRGLRGAKNIQYF.

The chain has TRBV6-1 and TRBJ2-3; no definite D call. The V gene's germline CDR1 is MNHNS and CDR2 SASEGT. The V end was cut by 6 bases, the J end by 3 bases, with 16 bases between. This CDR3 contains 15 residues. The CDR3 DNA sequence: TGTGCCAGCAGCCAAAGGAAAGGGATGACAGATACGCAGTATTTT. This codes for CASSQRKGMTDTQYF.

Points on this clonotype: The junction departs from the called germline gene at one end, perhaps through a read error. This chain's CDR3 is CASSFSKGYSYNEQFF. The CDR3 DNA sequence: TGTGCCAGTAGTTTTTCGAAGGGGTATTCCTACAATGAGCAGTTCTTC. The chain has TRBV6-2 or TRBV6-3 and TRBJ2-1; maybe TRBD1 (5 bases). The CDR3 runs to 16 residues. CDR1 is MNHEY and CDR2 is SVGEGT in the germline V gene.

The chain carries TRBV20-1 and TRBJ2-5; 10 nucleotides match TRBD2. Germline lookup yields CDR1 DFQATT and CDR2 SNEGSKA (reference sequence). The CDR3 is 15 amino acids. V lost 6 bases and J lost 0; bases outside the gene matches: 7. The CDR3 reads CSADLLAGYQETQYF. The CDR3 DNA reads as TGCAGTGCCGACCTACTAGCGGGGTACCAAGAGACCCAGTACTTC.

The chain recombines TRBV14 with TRBJ2-3, with D possibly matching TRBD2 (7 bases). Deletions cut 7 bases from V and 0 bases from J, with 17 bases between. Germline lookup yields CDR1 SGHDN and CDR2 FVKESK. The CDR3 has 16 amino acids. CDR3 nucleotides: TGTGCCAGCACCGGGGGGCCAGGCCCTAGCACAGATACGCAGTATTTT. It specifies CASTGGPGPSTDTQYF.

The rearrangement joins TRBV7-8 to TRBJ2-3; 9 bases line up with TRBD1. This CDR3 has 16 amino acids. The V and J ends lost 2 bases and 4 bases, in that order; junction bases with no gene match: 7. Germline V gene lookup returns CDR1 SGHVS and CDR2 FQNEAQ. CDR3 protein: CASSLSTGQGPDTQYF. The DNA for the CDR3 is TGTGCCAGCAGCTTATCCACCGGACAGGGGCCAGATACGCAGTATTTT.

V is TRBV6-5 and J is TRBJ1-2; no clear D. With 2 bases removed from V and 2 bases from J, the gap between germline ends came to 6 bases. Germline V gene data show CDR1 as MNHEY and CDR2 as SVGAGI. The CDR3 consists of 13 residues. The CDR3 nucleotides are TGTGCCAGCAGTTACAGGAAAAACTATGGCTACACCTTC. Translation gives CASSYRKNYGYTF.

The rearrangement links TRBV7-2 to TRBJ2-7; 9 bases fit TRBD2. Germline V gives CDR1 SGHTA, CDR2 FQGNSA. The CDR3 sequence is 13 residues long. J lost 7 bases, V lost 5 bases, and 6 bases had no gene match. The CDR3 is CASSAGGIGEQYF. CDR3 coding DNA: TGTGCCAGCAGCGCGGGGGGGATTGGGGAGCAGTACTTC.

The chain recombines TRBV20-1 with TRBJ2-1; 10 bases align to TRBD2. Trimming took 8 bases from V and 3 from J; bases not matched to a gene: 7. CDR1 is DFQATT and CDR2 is SNEGSKA in the germline V gene (reference sequence). The length of the CDR3 is 14 residues. CDR3 protein: CSFNSGGLYNEQFF. In nucleotides, the CDR3 is TGCAGTTTTAATAGCGGGGGGCTCTACAATGAGCAGTTCTTC.

This clonotype was seen a handful of times. The genes are TRBV20-1 and TRBJ2-1, with 9 bases that match TRBD2. CDR3 length equals 14 residues. The germline V gene encodes CDR1 DFQATT and CDR2 SNEGSKA (reference sequence). V trimming: 5 bases; J trimming: 4 bases; junction bases outside the gene matches: 6. CDR3 DNA: TGCAGTGCTCGTGAGCGGGGGGCGTACAATGAGCAGTTCTTC. Its translation is CSARERGAYNEQFF.

This clonotype has just a few counts. CDR3 sequence: CASSAKLLGNEQFF. In DNA form, the CDR3 reads TGTGCCAGCAGCGCAAAGTTGCTCGGGAATGAGCAGTTCTTC. J is TRBJ2-1 and V is TRBV9, with D unresolved. CDR1 and CDR2 from the germline V gene are SGDLS and YYNGEE. CDR3 length: 14 residues. V was clipped by 3 bases and J by 7 bases, with 14 bases between them. Full variable domain (rest looked up from reference TRBV9 and TRBJ2-1): DSGVTQTPKHLITATGQRVTLRCSPRSGDLSVYWYQQSLDQGLQFLIQYYNGEERAKGNILERFSAQQFPDLHSELNLSSLELGDSALYFCASSAKLLGNEQFFGPGTRLTVL.

V gene TRBV7-2 combines with J gene TRBJ2-7, with D unclear. Germline V CDR1 and CDR2: SGHTA, FQGNSA. The CDR3 length is 15 residues. With 5 bases removed from V and 0 bases from J, the gap between germline ends came to 14 bases. The CDR3 DNA follows: TGTGCCAGCAGCCCCGATCACCCTAGCTCCTACGAGCAGTACTTC. Translating it yields CASSPDHPSSYEQYF.

This clonotype was picked up many times. The chain uses TRBV12-3 or TRBV12-4 and TRBJ2-3; D is unclear. V was trimmed by 3 bases and J by 2 bases, leaving 6 bases between them. The CDR3 extends over 13 amino acids. The chain's CDR3 is CASSFGPTDTQYF. The CDR3 DNA reads as TGTGCCAGCAGTTTTGGGCCCACAGATACGCAGTATTTT.